This T cell receptor beta chain originates from a study of CD8 T cells in Susac syndrome (dated 2019 in TCRdb). Describing the broader study: Repertoire sequencing was used to test whether CD8+ T cell activation and differentiation in Susac syndrome was antigen driven. Study-level results and caveats: The number of individuals in the TCR sequencing and HLA analysis was acknowledged as relatively small.

Concerning this clonotype: No cognate antigen has been identified for it. The record has no base qualities; no much larger clone is one base away.

Inclusive of the bounding cysteine and phenylalanine, the CDR3 is 11 residues long. Only the CDR3 DNA is retained, 33 bases long and in frame from the first base. CDR1 and CDR2 (SQVTM, ANQGSEA) derive from the germline V gene. A distance of 7 bases separates the germline ends of V and J, which lose 4 bases and 6 bases respectively. High-throughput TCR beta sequencing profiled peripheral blood CD8+ and CD4+ T cells from healthy donors, Susac syndrome patients and multiple sclerosis patients. The multiple sclerosis controls were treatment-naive patients whose relapsing-remitting disease, either stable or active, fulfilled the revised McDonald criteria. CD8+ TEMRA cells were enriched by FACS, while bulk CD8+ and CD4+ T cells were purified by magnetic negative isolation. Blood was drawn into EDTA tubes, processed within 24 hours, and PBMCs were isolated by density gradient centrifugation. PBMCs intended for TCR sequencing were cryopreserved in liquid nitrogen and thawed later in a water bath at 37 degrees C. Purity of sorted or isolated CD4+, CD8+ and CD8+ TEMRA cells was at least 90%.

RNA was extracted with the RNeasy kit and roughly 0.5 to 1 ug was reverse transcribed using random hexamers. TCR beta CDR3 regions were amplified with the immunoSEQ multiplex PCR assay covering 54 Vbeta and 13 Jbeta segments. PCR amplification bias was corrected by using a synthetic template baseline for primer optimization and computational correction. From the authors' description of their analysis: Only productive sequences were kept, with reads annotated to V, D and J genes according to IMGT and analyzed in immunoSEQ Analyzer. To calculate clonality, Shannon entropy was normalized by log2 of the number of productive unique sequences and then subtracted from one. For each patient and control, public and private clones were evaluated among the 100 most prevalent clones. Susac-specific clones were defined as absent from healthy and MS cohorts, some 1,000 published viral clones and other ImmuneACCESS disease sequences. In TCRdb, the public reads were trimmed at Q25 with fastp and aligned with MiXCR, with productive beta chains retained. Rows are unified per CDR3 protein, each entry keeping the most common DNA and genes. Clone size and V and J calls follow TCRdb, not the original study. The sample has approximately 160,000 distinct CDR3 sequences on record, 94% of them singletons. About 0.1% of the sample is taken by the ten largest.

The TCR sequence derives from a human donor with multiple sclerosis. Input material: CD4+ T cells from PBMCs. The chain is made from TRBV29-1 and TRBJ2-1; the D gene is not confidently resolved. The sequenced DNA: TGCAGCGTTGCCGTCGGCAATGAGCAGTTCTTC. The translation is CSVAVGNEQFF.